A selection of T cell receptor beta chains follows, all from one sample in a study of control samples from healthy donors and cancer patients. This table comes from immunoSEQ multiplex PCR, and its TCRdb copy is limited to in-frame clones, with some not included. This table has 110,000 to 150,000 clones, 80% to 90% appearing once. The sample taken for sequencing was blood. The receptor set was obtained from a young woman in good health. Both conserved end residues are part of each CDR3. D genes are given only for firm matches. Some rows have no size entry. The others give once, few or many, or a class for an expanded clone.

clone_size: NA
j_call: TRBJ2-2
d_call: TRBD1
v_call: TRBV29-1
cdr3_nt: TGCAGCGTTGAGGGACAGGGCGTGAACACCGGGGAGCTGTTTTTT
cdr3_aa: CSVEGQGVNTGELFF

clone_size: NA
j_call: TRBJ2-5
d_call: TRBD2
v_call: TRBV11-2
cdr3_nt: TGTGCCAGCAGCATTACTAGCGGGAAAGAGACCCAGTACTTC
cdr3_aa: CASSITSGKETQYF

clone_size: NA
j_call: TRBJ2-7
d_call: TRBD1
v_call: TRBV18
cdr3_nt: TGTGCCAGCTCACCGGGGACAGAGAGCTACGAGCAGTACTTC
cdr3_aa: CASSPGTESYEQYF

clone_size: NA
j_call: TRBJ2-5
d_call: TRBD2
v_call: TRBV6-1
cdr3_nt: TGTGCCAGCAGTGAAGCGGTTTCGGGGGGGACCCAGTACTTC
cdr3_aa: CASSEAVSGGTQYF

clone_size: NA
j_call: TRBJ1-2
d_call: NA
v_call: TRBV4-1
cdr3_nt: TGCGCCAGCAGCCAAGTAGAGGGCAAAAACTATGGCTACACCTTC
cdr3_aa: CASSQVEGKNYGYTF

clone_size: NA
j_call: TRBJ2-7
d_call: NA
v_call: TRBV28
cdr3_nt: TGTGCCAGCAGGCTCAACTACGAGCAGTACTTC
cdr3_aa: CASRLNYEQYF

clone_size: NA
j_call: TRBJ1-2
d_call: NA
v_call: TRBV6-1
cdr3_nt: TGTGCCAGCAGTGATCAAGGCGGAGACTATGGCTACACCTTC
cdr3_aa: CASSDQGGDYGYTF

clone_size: NA
j_call: TRBJ1-4
d_call: TRBD1
v_call: TRBV5-4
cdr3_nt: TGTGCCAGCAGCCGACAGGGTATCGGTGAAAAACTGTTTTTT
cdr3_aa: CASSRQGIGEKLFF

clone_size: few
j_call: TRBJ2-7
d_call: NA
v_call: TRBV5-1
cdr3_nt: TGCGCCAGCAGCTTGGACCTCACCTACGAGCAGTACTTC
cdr3_aa: CASSLDLTYEQYF

clone_size: NA
j_call: TRBJ1-6
d_call: NA
v_call: TRBV21-1
cdr3_nt: TGTGCCAGCAGCCCGGTTCGGGGCAGCTCCTATAATTCACCCCTCCACTTT
cdr3_aa: CASSPVRGSSYNSPLHF

clone_size: NA
j_call: TRBJ1-1
d_call: TRBD1
v_call: TRBV6-1
cdr3_nt: TGTGCCAGCAGTGAGTTACAGGGGGCGATAGGAACTGAAGCTTTCTTT
cdr3_aa: CASSELQGAIGTEAFF

clone_size: once
j_call: TRBJ2-1
d_call: TRBD2
v_call: TRBV7-2
cdr3_nt: TGTGCCAGCAGCTTAGCGGCGGGAGGCGTCAATGAGCAGTTCTTC
cdr3_aa: CASSLAAGGVNEQFF

clone_size: NA
j_call: TRBJ2-7
d_call: TRBD2
v_call: TRBV5-1
cdr3_nt: TGCGCCAGCAGCGATAGCCGGACTAGCACCTACGAGCAGTACTTC
cdr3_aa: CASSDSRTSTYEQYF

clone_size: NA
j_call: TRBJ2-2
d_call: NA
v_call: TRBV9
cdr3_nt: TGTGCCAGCAGCCTCAACTACGACGCGGCGACCACCGGGGAGCTGTTTTTT
cdr3_aa: CASSLNYDAATTGELFF

clone_size: NA
j_call: TRBJ2-3
d_call: TRBD2
v_call: TRBV11-2
cdr3_nt: TGTGCCAGCAGCCCACAAGGGACTAGCGGGACCTATACGCAGTATTTT
cdr3_aa: CASSPQGTSGTYTQYF

clone_size: once
j_call: TRBJ2-5
d_call: NA
v_call: TRBV24-1
cdr3_nt: TGTGCCACCAGTGACAATGGGGCCTGGGAGACCCAGTACTTC
cdr3_aa: CATSDNGAWETQYF

clone_size: NA
j_call: TRBJ1-6
d_call: NA
v_call: TRBV18
cdr3_nt: TGTGCCAGCTCACCACCTTTGGGGGATTCACCCCTCCACTTT
cdr3_aa: CASSPPLGDSPLHF

clone_size: NA
j_call: TRBJ2-1
d_call: NA
v_call: TRBV27
cdr3_nt: TGTGCCAGCAGTTTTCAGCGGCCACCGGGGAATGAGCAGTTCTTC
cdr3_aa: CASSFQRPPGNEQFF

clone_size: once
j_call: TRBJ2-7
d_call: TRBD1
v_call: TRBV7-6
cdr3_nt: TGTGCCAGCAGCTTAGGGACCTCAGGGACAGGGCTTACTTACGAGCAGTACTTC
cdr3_aa: CASSLGTSGTGLTYEQYF

clone_size: NA
j_call: TRBJ2-5
d_call: NA
v_call: TRBV15
cdr3_nt: TGTGCCACCAGCAAACCCACCAGTTGGGACCAAGAGACCCAGTACTTC
cdr3_aa: CATSKPTSWDQETQYF

clone_size: NA
j_call: TRBJ2-1
d_call: NA
v_call: TRBV18
cdr3_nt: TGTGCCAGCTCACTCACTACATACAATGAGCAGTTCTTC
cdr3_aa: CASSLTTYNEQFF

clone_size: NA
j_call: TRBJ1-1
d_call: NA
v_call: TRBV29-1
cdr3_nt: TGCAGCGGGAGCTTCAGGGACACTGAAGCTTTCTTT
cdr3_aa: CSGSFRDTEAFF

clone_size: once
j_call: TRBJ2-3
d_call: NA
v_call: TRBV5-6
cdr3_nt: TGTGCCAGCAGCCCGACAGGATGGGGCACAGATACGCAGTATTTT
cdr3_aa: CASSPTGWGTDTQYF

clone_size: NA
j_call: TRBJ2-7
d_call: TRBD1
v_call: TRBV19
cdr3_nt: TGTGCCAGTACCTCGGACAGGGCGTCTTTCGACGAGCAGTACTTC
cdr3_aa: CASTSDRASFDEQYF

clone_size: NA
j_call: TRBJ2-6
d_call: NA
v_call: TRBV7-8
cdr3_nt: TGTGCCAGCAGCTTCGGGGGGCAGGGGGCCAACGTCCTGACTTTC
cdr3_aa: CASSFGGQGANVLTF

clone_size: NA
j_call: TRBJ1-3
d_call: NA
v_call: TRBV5-1
cdr3_nt: TGCGCCAGCAGCTCAGGGGCCTCTGGAAACACCATATATTTT
cdr3_aa: CASSSGASGNTIYF

clone_size: NA
j_call: TRBJ2-1
d_call: TRBD2
v_call: TRBV27
cdr3_nt: TGTGCCAGCAGTTTAGGGGCCCCTAGCGGGAATGAGCAGTTCTTC
cdr3_aa: CASSLGAPSGNEQFF

clone_size: NA
j_call: TRBJ2-1
d_call: NA
v_call: TRBV4-1
cdr3_nt: TGCGCCAGCAGCCCGGGACCCACCTACAATGAGCAGTTCTTC
cdr3_aa: CASSPGPTYNEQFF

clone_size: NA
j_call: TRBJ2-7
d_call: TRBD2
v_call: TRBV6-4
cdr3_nt: TGTGCCAGCAGTGACTCGAATGGGCTAGCGGATCTTGGATCCTACGAGCAGTACTTC
cdr3_aa: CASSDSNGLADLGSYEQYF

clone_size: NA
j_call: TRBJ2-1
d_call: NA
v_call: TRBV2
cdr3_nt: TGTGCCAGCAGCGGAGGGACCTCCAATGAGCAGTTCTTC
cdr3_aa: CASSGGTSNEQFF

clone_size: NA
j_call: TRBJ1-1
d_call: TRBD1
v_call: TRBV2
cdr3_nt: TGTGCCAGCAGGACAGGGGTGCACACTGAAGCTTTCTTT
cdr3_aa: CASRTGVHTEAFF

clone_size: NA
j_call: TRBJ2-2
d_call: NA
v_call: TRBV11-3
cdr3_nt: TGTGCCAGCAGCTACATTTCAGGCACCGGGGAGCTGTTTTTT
cdr3_aa: CASSYISGTGELFF

clone_size: NA
j_call: TRBJ2-5
d_call: TRBD2
v_call: TRBV29-1
cdr3_nt: TGCAGCGTTGGGACTAGCGAGAAAGAGACCCAGTACTTC
cdr3_aa: CSVGTSEKETQYF

clone_size: NA
j_call: TRBJ2-2
d_call: NA
v_call: TRBV29-1
cdr3_nt: TGCAGCGTTTTAAGGGAAGCGAACACCGGGGAGCTGTTTTTT
cdr3_aa: CSVLREANTGELFF

clone_size: few
j_call: TRBJ2-5
d_call: NA
v_call: TRBV28
cdr3_nt: TGTGCCAGCAGTTTAAGCCAGGGGAAGACCCAGTACTTC
cdr3_aa: CASSLSQGKTQYF

clone_size: NA
j_call: TRBJ2-3
d_call: TRBD2
v_call: TRBV14
cdr3_nt: TGTGCCAGCAGCCGGGGGCTAGCGGGAGTCCTGAGTCGGGTGTATTTT
cdr3_aa: CASSRGLAGVLSRVYF

clone_size: NA
j_call: TRBJ2-1
d_call: TRBD1
v_call: TRBV15
cdr3_nt: TGTGCCACCAGCAGCGACAGGGGGACATCCTACAATGAGCAGTTCTTC
cdr3_aa: CATSSDRGTSYNEQFF

clone_size: NA
j_call: TRBJ2-7
d_call: NA
v_call: TRBV28
cdr3_nt: TGTGCCAGCAGTTTTTGGGCAGGGCCCTCCTACGAGCAGTACTTC
cdr3_aa: CASSFWAGPSYEQYF

clone_size: NA
j_call: TRBJ2-7
d_call: NA
v_call: TRBV5-6
cdr3_nt: TGTGCCAGCAGCTTTGGTACAGGGAGTGCCTACGAGCAGTACTTC
cdr3_aa: CASSFGTGSAYEQYF

clone_size: NA
j_call: TRBJ2-3
d_call: TRBD2
v_call: TRBV15
cdr3_nt: TGTGCCACCAGCAGAGGATTGGCCCAGGGAGCGGGAGTGATGGATACGCAGTATTTT
cdr3_aa: CATSRGLAQGAGVMDTQYF

clone_size: NA
j_call: TRBJ1-1
d_call: NA
v_call: TRBV3-1/TRBV3-2
cdr3_nt: TGTGCCAGCAGCTATACCGCTGCAGGGCCGAACACTGAAGCTTTCTTT
cdr3_aa: CASSYTAAGPNTEAFF

clone_size: NA
j_call: TRBJ1-1
d_call: NA
v_call: TRBV6-5
cdr3_nt: TGTGCCAGCAGGGGACGCAAGAACACTGAAGCTTTCTTT
cdr3_aa: CASRGRKNTEAFF

clone_size: NA
j_call: TRBJ2-5
d_call: TRBD2
v_call: TRBV9
cdr3_nt: TGTGCCAGCAGCGTCCTAACTAGCGACCAAGAGACCCAGTACTTC
cdr3_aa: CASSVLTSDQETQYF

clone_size: NA
j_call: TRBJ1-5
d_call: TRBD1
v_call: TRBV19
cdr3_nt: TGTGCCAGTAGTCCAGGGGGCTCTCAGCCCCAGCATTTT
cdr3_aa: CASSPGGSQPQHF

clone_size: NA
j_call: TRBJ1-6
d_call: TRBD1
v_call: TRBV3-1/TRBV3-2
cdr3_nt: TGTGCCAGCAGCCAAGATGCGACAGGGGATAATTCACCCCTCCACTTT
cdr3_aa: CASSQDATGDNSPLHF

clone_size: NA
j_call: TRBJ1-1
d_call: NA
v_call: TRBV7-3
cdr3_nt: TGTGCCAGTACCCGGGCAGGGGATGGGACTGAAGCTTTCTTT
cdr3_aa: CASTRAGDGTEAFF

clone_size: NA
j_call: TRBJ2-7
d_call: TRBD1
v_call: TRBV6-5
cdr3_nt: TGTGCCAGCAGTTACTCGGACAGGGGGCCCTACGAGCAGTACTTC
cdr3_aa: CASSYSDRGPYEQYF

clone_size: NA
j_call: TRBJ2-2
d_call: NA
v_call: TRBV11-2
cdr3_nt: TGTGCCAGCAGCTCGAATACCGGGGAGCTGTTTTTT
cdr3_aa: CASSSNTGELFF

clone_size: once
j_call: TRBJ2-7
d_call: TRBD2
v_call: TRBV9
cdr3_nt: TGTGCCAGCAGCGTGTTGGCAGCGGGAGGGTCCGAGCAGTACTTC
cdr3_aa: CASSVLAAGGSEQYF

clone_size: NA
j_call: TRBJ2-1
d_call: NA
v_call: TRBV6-1
cdr3_nt: TGTGCCAGCAGTGAATTGGGACTGTCCTTGAATGAGCAGTTCTTC
cdr3_aa: CASSELGLSLNEQFF

clone_size: NA
j_call: TRBJ2-6
d_call: NA
v_call: TRBV2
cdr3_nt: TGTGCCAGCAGCCGGACAACTCCCACCTCTGGGGCCAACGTCCTGACTTTC
cdr3_aa: CASSRTTPTSGANVLTF

clone_size: NA
j_call: TRBJ1-4
d_call: TRBD1
v_call: TRBV7-8
cdr3_nt: TGTGCCAGCAGCTGGGGGGACAGGGGTAATGAAAAACTGTTTTTT
cdr3_aa: CASSWGDRGNEKLFF

clone_size: NA
j_call: TRBJ1-1
d_call: TRBD1
v_call: TRBV5-1
cdr3_nt: TGCGCCAGCAACCCGGGACAGGGGGGGAACACTGAAGCTTTCTTT
cdr3_aa: CASNPGQGGNTEAFF

clone_size: once
j_call: TRBJ1-1
d_call: NA
v_call: TRBV2
cdr3_nt: TGTGCCAGCAGGCGGGACCTCAACACTGAAGCTTTCTTT
cdr3_aa: CASRRDLNTEAFF

clone_size: NA
j_call: TRBJ2-3
d_call: NA
v_call: TRBV3-1/TRBV3-2
cdr3_nt: TGTGCCAGCAGCCAGCTAGGAGATGCGCAGTATTTT
cdr3_aa: CASSQLGDAQYF

clone_size: NA
j_call: TRBJ1-1
d_call: NA
v_call: TRBV29-1
cdr3_nt: TGCAGTGTTGGGTTTGCGGTGGGCACTGAAGCTTTCTTT
cdr3_aa: CSVGFAVGTEAFF

clone_size: few
j_call: TRBJ2-1
d_call: TRBD2
v_call: TRBV7-2
cdr3_nt: TGTGCCAGCAGCGTTAACGGGGGGGCCGACAATGAGCAGTTCTTC
cdr3_aa: CASSVNGGADNEQFF

clone_size: NA
j_call: TRBJ2-7
d_call: TRBD2
v_call: TRBV2
cdr3_nt: TGTGCCAGCAGGAGGACTAGCGGGCTTGACGAGCAGTACTTC
cdr3_aa: CASRRTSGLDEQYF

clone_size: NA
j_call: TRBJ2-1
d_call: TRBD2
v_call: TRBV19
cdr3_nt: TGTGCCAGTAGTATGGTGGCGGGAGGGCCCTCCTACAATGAGCAGTTCTTC
cdr3_aa: CASSMVAGGPSYNEQFF

clone_size: NA
j_call: TRBJ1-2
d_call: NA
v_call: TRBV3-1/TRBV3-2
cdr3_nt: TGTGCCAGCAGCCAAATCAGGGGCGCCAGCTATGGCTACACCTTC
cdr3_aa: CASSQIRGASYGYTF